This TCR beta chain was recorded in a study of T cell clonotyping in hematopoietic cell transplantation. As for the study in general: Recipients' pretransplant samples followed cytoreduction. Study-level findings and limits: No sorting was done, leaving CD4 and CD8 contributions mixed.

With regard to this clone: Its specificity is unknown.

Documented time point: recipient sample about 28 days before transplant, after cytoreduction. Assay used: immunoSEQ multiplex PCR; TCRdb lists only in-frame clones, some missing. Among tens of thousands of clones, roughly 96% were seen once, and the ten largest hold about 1.6%. The material was peripheral blood mononuclear cells, obtained before stem cell transplant. The origin of this receptor is a middle-aged man with chronic myeloid leukemia. Some clones in this sample may be carry-over from other donors' samples.

The CDR3 sequence: CASSQGDVNQPQHF. CDR3 bases: TGTGCCAGCAGCCAAGGGGATGTCAATCAGCCCCAGCATTTT. The chain carries TRBV4-2 and TRBJ1-5; D gene uncertain. The V end lost 1 base, the J end lost 3 bases, and 7 bases lay between the germline ends. The CDR3 has 14 residues. Per germline, CDR1 LGHNA and CDR2 YNFKEQ.